The clone carrying this T cell receptor (beta chain) occurred a few times. Its target is not known. This record comes from a study of T cell responses to AZD1222 COVID-19 vaccine. Overall study results and limits: Seropositive AZD1222 recipients at baseline numbered only five or six.

Profiled with immunoSEQ multiplex PCR; TCRdb holds only in-frame clones, not every one. The repertoire includes roughly 150,000 clones, 85% to 95% of them detected once, and under 5% sits in the top ten. This clonotype originated in an adult in good health. The sample consisted of peripheral blood, taken on day 0 of AZD1222 vaccination.

The CDR3 sequence is CASSYGESAYNEQFF. As DNA, the CDR3 is TGTGCCAGCAGTTACGGGGAATCGGCCTACAATGAGCAGTTCTTC. The rearrangement joins TRBV6-2 or TRBV6-3 to TRBJ2-1, with D uncertain. Trimming stripped 2 bases from V and 2 bases from J, with 10 bases between. The CDR3 runs 15 residues. Germline loops: CDR1 MNHEY, CDR2 SVGEGT.